The TCR beta chain under discussion was sequenced for a study of shared clonotypes between healthy human individuals. Study conclusions and caveats: Blood was the sole source, and tissue repertoires probably differ. Naive CD4 clonotypes were shared across several donors at 5% to 6%.

Details on this clone: Antigen: not known.

TCRdb's copy holds only in-frame clones and misses some; the assay was immunoSEQ multiplex PCR. The table records some 2.1 million clones, about 95% of them present only once. CDR3 length equals 14 residues. Looked up from germline, CDR1 is SGDLS and CDR2 is YYNGEE. Trimming removed 7 bases at V and 2 bases at J, with 16 bases between. Naive CD8 cells, CD45RO-negative and positively selected for CCR7, excluded terminally differentiated effector memory CD45RA+ cells. Caucasian adults residing in Nashville, Tennessee made up all the donors. Material: naive CD8+ T cells sorted from blood. The source is a man younger than 35 in good health. The chain couples TRBV9 to TRBJ2-7; tentatively, D is TRBD1 (6 bases). CDR3 coding DNA: TGTGCCAGCGGGGAAGGGGACACCACCTACGAGCAGTACTTC. Encoded protein: CASGEGDTTYEQYF.